The 30 T cell receptor beta chains presented below share a single source sample, sequenced in a study of blood T cell repertoires in COVID-19. Assay: immunoSEQ multiplex PCR; the TCRdb copy retains only in-frame clones and omits some. This table holds 150,000 to 200,000 clones, about 85% found once. The specimen was peripheral blood. These receptors were collected from a woman older than 75 with COVID-19, enrolled during active disease.

The chain links TRBV20-1 to TRBJ1-6; D is unresolved. The germline gives CDR1 DFQATT, CDR2 SNEGSKA (reference sequence). The CDR3 sequence is 11 residues long. Trimming shortened V by 3 bases and J by 14 bases, and 11 bases separated the two germline ends. The CDR3, as DNA: TGCAGTGCTAGGGCCCCACTAGCCCTCCACTTT. Protein: CSARAPLALHF.

This chain connects TRBV19 to TRBJ2-1; TRBD1 aligns across 10 bases. CDR1 and CDR2 from the germline V gene are LNHDA and SQIVND (reference sequence). CDR3 length: 12 residues. V trimming: 6 bases; J trimming: 10 bases; junction bases outside the gene matches: 3. CDR3 loop: CASRDRGDEQFF. The CDR3, as DNA: TGTGCCAGTAGGGACAGGGGGGACGAGCAGTTCTTC.

The V and J genes are TRBV27 and TRBJ1-2; 10 nucleotides align to TRBD1. Germline trimming cut 6 bases from V and 2 bases from J; bases unmatched to any gene: 3. Germline lookup yields CDR1 MNHEY and CDR2 SMNVEV (reference sequence). The CDR3 consists of 14 residues. The CDR3 nucleotides are TGTGCCAGCAGCCAGACAGGGGGCAACTATGGCTACACCTTC. It encodes CASSQTGGNYGYTF.

J is TRBJ1-1 and V is TRBV6-5; 10 nucleotides line up with TRBD1. Germline trimming cut 8 bases from V and 11 bases from J; bases unmatched to any gene: 11. The germline CDR1 and CDR2 sequences are MNHEY and SVGAGI. CDR3 length: 13 amino acids. CDR3 nucleotide sequence: TGTGCCAGCCGTCCCGGGACAGGGGTTTGGGCTTTCTTT. The encoded protein is CASRPGTGVWAFF.

This chain links TRBV9 with TRBJ1-1; the D is unclear. Germline-derived CDR1 and CDR2 are SGDLS and YYNGEE. The ends were cut back, 5 bases at V and 1 base at J, with 9 bases in the middle. The CDR3 extends over 13 amino acids. CDR3 in DNA: TGTGCCAGCAGGTTCGGGGAGAACACTGAAGCTTTCTTT. As protein: CASRFGENTEAFF.

Only one count was recorded for this clone. This sequence joins TRBV2 and TRBJ2-3, with a tentative D call TRBD1 (5 bases). This CDR3 is 15 amino acids long. In germline, CDR1 is SNHLY, CDR2 FYNNEI. V lost 7 bases, J lost 0 bases, and 14 bases lay in between. The CDR3 region is CASKGADLSTDTQYF. The DNA for the CDR3 is TGTGCCAGCAAAGGGGCCGACCTTAGCACAGATACGCAGTATTTT.

A word on this clone: The sample has other DNA sequences that encode this CDR3 too. The chain has TRBV18 and TRBJ1-1; D is ambiguous. The length of the CDR3 is 13 residues. Trimming left V 3 bases short and J 0 bases short, with 5 bases between. Germline CDR1 KGHSH, CDR2 LQKENI. The CDR3 region is CASSPAMNTEAFF. The CDR3 DNA sequence: TGTGCCAGCTCACCGGCAATGAACACTGAAGCTTTCTTT.

The V and J genes are TRBV15 and TRBJ2-5; the D is unclear. CDR3 size: 15 residues. Trimming removed 0 bases at V and 1 base at J, with 9 bases between. In germline, CDR1 is LNHNV, CDR2 YYDKDF (reference sequence). DNA of the CDR3: TGTGCCACCAGCAGAGACCGCACTCCCCAAGAGACCCAGTACTTC. As protein: CATSRDRTPQETQYF.

The chain couples TRBV7-2 to TRBJ2-1; unclear D gene. The germline V gene has CDR1 SGHTA and CDR2 FQGNSA. V was cut by 3 bases and J by 0 bases, with 12 bases left in between. The CDR3 runs 16 residues. The chain's CDR3 is CASSLYPQNSYNEQFF. The DNA for the CDR3 is TGTGCCAGCAGCTTGTATCCCCAGAACTCCTACAATGAGCAGTTCTTC.

This chain uses TRBV19 with TRBJ2-5; maybe TRBD2 (5 bases). Per the germline V gene, CDR1 is LNHDA and CDR2 is SQIVND (reference sequence). This CDR3 is 14 amino acids long. V was shortened by 2 bases and J by 4 bases, with 11 bases between the two germline ends. This chain's CDR3 is CASSIRIGVETQYF. The DNA of the CDR3 is TGTGCCAGTAGTATACGGATCGGGGTAGAGACCCAGTACTTC.

This clone was counted a few times. This rearrangement joins TRBV28 to TRBJ1-2; D is undetermined. The CDR3 is 12 residues long. The germline V and J ends were trimmed by 6 bases and 4 bases, with 9 bases remaining between them. Per germline, CDR1 MDHEN and CDR2 SYDVKM. Written as DNA, the CDR3 is TGTGCCAGCAGCAGTGACATCTATGGCTACACCTTC. Protein product: CASSSDIYGYTF.

This chain joins TRBV19 and TRBJ2-5; 7 bases map to TRBD1. The germline gives CDR1 LNHDA, CDR2 SQIVND (reference sequence). V lost 0 bases and J lost 5; bases outside the gene matches: 3. CDR3 size: 14 residues. The CDR3 nucleotides read TGTGCCAGTAGTATAGATGGGACAGCGGAGACCCAGTACTTC. It codes for CASSIDGTAETQYF.

The J gene is TRBJ1-4, the V gene TRBV5-4; maybe TRBD1 (6 bases). CDR1 is SGHNT and CDR2 is YYREEE in the germline V gene (reference sequence). The CDR3 has 16 residues. V dropped 4 bases and J dropped 8 bases, with 21 bases sitting between them. The CDR3 region is CASSRDTTVRFEKLFF. The CDR3 coding sequence is TGTGCCAGCAGCCGGGACACAACAGTGAGGTTCGAAAAACTGTTTTTT.

The DNA of the CDR3 is TGTGCCAGCAGCTTAGGGTTCGGGAATCAGTACACCGGGGAGCTGTTTTTT. It is translated as CASSLGFGNQYTGELFF. This chain links TRBV11-3 with TRBJ2-2, with D tentatively TRBD2 (5 bases). V was trimmed by 1 base and J by 3 bases, leaving 15 bases between them. In germline, CDR1 is SGHNT, CDR2 YENEEA. The CDR3 sequence is 17 residues long. The variable domain in full, completed from reference TRBV11-3 and TRBJ2-2, reads EAGVVQSPRYKIIEKKQPVAFWCNPISGHNTLYWYLQNLGQGPELLIRYENEEAVDDSQLPKDRFSAERLKGVDSTLKIQPAELGDSAVYLCASSLGFGNQYTGELFFGEGSRLTVL.

The J gene is TRBJ1-4, the V gene TRBV5-1; the D gene is possibly TRBD1 (5 bases). Trimming shortened V by 2 bases and J by 0 bases, and 11 bases separated the two germline ends. The CDR3 runs 16 residues. Germline CDR1 and CDR2: SGHRS and YFSETQ. The CDR3 bases are TGCGCCAGCAGCTTTGGGGCAGACGCAACTAATGAAAAACTGTTTTTT. This gives the protein CASSFGADATNEKLFF. Looking up the rest from reference TRBV5-1 and TRBJ1-4 gives the full variable domain: KAGVTQTPRYLIKTRGQQVTLSCSPISGHRSVSWYQQTPGQGLQFLFEYFSETQRNKGNFPGRFSGRQFSNSRSEMNVSTLELGDSALYLCASSFGADATNEKLFFGSGTQLSVL.

This chain links TRBV28 with TRBJ1-5, with D hard to call. CDR1 is MDHEN, CDR2 SYDVKM, per germline. Deletions cut 3 bases from V and 6 bases from J, with 15 bases between. The CDR3 sequence is 15 residues long. The CDR3 region is CASSFGREASQPQHF. In DNA form, the CDR3 reads TGTGCCAGCAGTTTCGGGAGAGAGGCTAGTCAGCCCCAGCATTTT. The complete variable domain, with remaining parts taken from reference TRBV28 and TRBJ1-5, reads DVKVTQSSRYLVKRTGEKVFLECVQDMDHENMFWYRQDPGLGLRLIYFSYDVKMKEKGDIPEGYSVSREKKERFSLILESASTNQTSMYLCASSFGREASQPQHFGDGTRLSIL.

The chain carries TRBV6-5 and TRBJ2-1, with D hard to call. Germline-derived CDR1 and CDR2 are MNHEY and SVGAGI. Trimming cost V 6 bases and J 7 bases, with 7 bases left between them. The CDR3 is 11 residues long. The CDR3 bases are TGTGCCAGCAGCCGTATGAATGAGCAGTTCTTC. The encoded protein is CASSRMNEQFF.

This clone was seen a single time. The chain is built from TRBV10-1 and TRBJ2-7; 10 positions agree with TRBD2. V lost 7 bases to trimming and J lost 1 base; unmatched junction nucleotides: 10. The germline CDR1 and CDR2 sequences are WNHNN and SYGVQD (reference sequence). This CDR3 contains 16 residues. CDR3 loop: CASTLRGLAHSYEQYF. The CDR3 bases are TGCGCCAGCACTCTCCGGGGACTAGCGCATTCCTACGAGCAGTACTTC.

In DNA, the CDR3 is TGTGCCAGTAACCTTGGGGGGGCAGGCGCGGACACTGAAGCTTTCTTT. This codes for CASNLGGAGADTEAFF. V gene TRBV19 combines with J gene TRBJ1-1; tentative D call: TRBD1 (6 bases). CDR1 is LNHDA and CDR2 is SQIVND in the germline V gene (reference sequence). V lost 7 bases to trimming and J lost 3 bases, with 21 bases between them. The CDR3 is 16 residues long.

The chain links TRBV18 to TRBJ1-5, with TRBD1 matching over 8 bases. CDR1 and CDR2 (germline): KGHSH, LQKENI. The CDR3 is made up of 16 amino acids. V lost 3 bases, J lost 0 bases, and 4 bases stayed unmatched. CDR3 amino acids: CASSPGTGPSNQPQHF. The CDR3 DNA is TGTGCCAGCTCACCCGGGACAGGTCCTAGCAATCAGCCCCAGCATTTT.

This clone was seen just once. This sequence joins TRBV19 and TRBJ1-2, with 7 bases matching TRBD1. The CDR3 totals 15 residues. Looked up from germline, CDR1 is LNHDA and CDR2 is SQIVND (reference sequence). Trimming removed 3 bases from V and 0 bases from J; junction bases left unmatched: 4. CDR3: CASSMETGTNYGYTF. CDR3 coding DNA: TGTGCCAGTAGTATGGAGACAGGGACTAACTATGGCTACACCTTC.

V and J are TRBV27 and TRBJ2-2; tentatively, D is TRBD2 (6 bases). Trimming cost V 2 bases and J 0 bases, with 10 bases left between them. The CDR3 is 16 amino acids. CDR1 MNHEY and CDR2 SMNVEV come from the germline V gene (reference sequence). The CDR3 loop is CASSLNSGTNTGELFF. The CDR3 nucleotides read TGTGCCAGCAGTTTAAATAGCGGAACGAACACCGGGGAGCTGTTTTTT.

This chain connects TRBV6-2 or TRBV6-3 to TRBJ2-2, with TRBD1 matching 7 bases. The CDR3 contains 15 residues. The V gene's germline CDR1 is MNHEY and CDR2 SVGEGT. V lost 5 bases to trimming and J lost 1 base; unmatched junction nucleotides: 4. Here the CDR3 DNA reads TGTGCCAGCAGTAACTACAGGGGGAACACCGGGGAGCTGTTTTTT. This translates into CASSNYRGNTGELFF.

The J gene is TRBJ1-2, the V gene TRBV6-5; D uncertain. The ends were cut back, 10 bases at V and 0 bases at J, with 18 bases in the middle. The germline V gene encodes CDR1 MNHEY and CDR2 SVGAGI. This CDR3 is 15 amino acids long. In DNA form, the CDR3 reads TGTGCCACACGCCGTGGGAGGACCTCTAACTATGGCTACACCTTC. Translation: CATRRGRTSNYGYTF.

CDR3 region: CASSSWGLNGYTF. CDR3 coding DNA: TGTGCCAGTAGTTCCTGGGGGCTAAATGGCTACACCTTC. The V call is TRBV19, the J call TRBJ1-2; D may be TRBD1 (6 bases). Per germline, CDR1 LNHDA and CDR2 SQIVND (reference sequence). CDR3 length: 13 residues. The germline V and J ends were trimmed by 5 bases and 6 bases, with 13 bases remaining between them. Combining the CDR3 with reference TRBV19 and TRBJ1-2 gives the whole variable domain DGGITQSPKYLFRKEGQNVTLSCEQNLNHDAMYWYRQDPGQGLRLIYYSQIVNDFQKGDIAEGYSVSREKKESFPLTVTSAQKNPTAFYLCASSSWGLNGYTFGSGTRLTVV.

J is TRBJ1-2 and V is TRBV29-1; tentatively, D is TRBD1 (5 bases). Trimming shortened V by 7 bases and J by 4 bases, and 13 bases separated the two germline ends. The CDR3 is 12 amino acids. The germline V gene has CDR1 SQVTM and CDR2 ANQGSEA. CDR3 loop: CSAKRGSYGYTF. As DNA, the CDR3 is TGCAGCGCCAAACGGGGGTCCTATGGCTACACCTTC.

The J gene is TRBJ2-2, the V gene TRBV3-1 (or the pseudogene TRBV3-2); D remains ambiguous. Germline V gene sequence: CDR1 LGHDT, CDR2 YNNKEL (reference sequence). Trimming removed 6 bases from V and 7 bases from J, with 6 bases in between. This CDR3 contains 11 residues. CDR3 region: CASRSVGELFF. The CDR3 DNA reads TGTGCCAGCAGATCCGTCGGGGAGCTGTTTTTT.

The rearrangement uses TRBV19 and TRBJ1-1; D is unclear. The length of the CDR3 is 14 residues. Between the trimmed V and J ends, which lost 1 base and 4 bases, there was a span of 10 bases. CDR1 and CDR2 from the germline V gene are LNHDA and SQIVND (reference sequence). This chain's CDR3 is CASSIGGLSTEAFF. The CDR3 DNA reads as TGTGCCAGTAGTATAGGCGGGCTGAGCACTGAAGCTTTCTTT.

This CDR3 reads CATSTGGGYEQYF. CDR3 DNA: TGTGCCACCTCGACAGGGGGCGGCTACGAGCAGTACTTC. The rearrangement uses TRBV19 and TRBJ2-7; 10 bases agree with TRBD1. The CDR3 contains 13 residues. V lost 10 bases and J lost 3; bases outside the gene matches: 6. Germline V gives CDR1 LNHDA, CDR2 SQIVND (reference sequence). Supplemented by reference TRBV19 and TRBJ2-7, the full variable domain reads DGGITQSPKYLFRKEGQNVTLSCEQNLNHDAMYWYRQDPGQGLRLIYYSQIVNDFQKGDIAEGYSVSREKKESFPLTVTSAQKNPTAFYLCATSTGGGYEQYFGPGTRLTVT.

The chain has TRBV5-4 and TRBJ1-2; a possible D gene is TRBD1 (5 bases). Germline loops: CDR1 SGHNT, CDR2 YYREEE (reference sequence). The CDR3 runs 15 residues. V was shortened by 0 bases and J by 8 bases, with 17 bases between the two germline ends. Here the CDR3 reads CASSLGPGLAGGYTF. CDR3 nucleotides: TGTGCCAGCAGCTTGGGGCCGGGACTAGCGGGAGGCTACACCTTC.